The T cell receptor (beta chain) under discussion was sequenced for a study of T cell repertoires in cytomegalovirus infection. MiXCR was run by TCRdb on the reads, yielding one entry per CDR3 protein. In the table there are about 180,000 distinct CDR3 sequences, approximately 15% of which are singletons. In its sample, this clonotype was seen many times. Germline lookup yields CDR1 SGHVS and CDR2 FQNEAQ. Trimming took off 0 bases at V and 0 bases at J, with 8 bases between the two ends. This CDR3 contains 15 residues. This sequence joins TRBV7-8 and TRBJ1-1, with D uncertain. This receptor was obtained from a human donor in good health (CMV status not recorded). Some clones in this sample may be carry-over from other donors' samples. The sample was PBMCs. This CDR3 reads CASSLARQVNTEAFF. The CDR3 DNA follows: TGTGCCAGCAGCTTAGCTCGGCAGGTGAACACTGAAGCTTTCTTT.